This T cell receptor (beta chain) was sequenced in a study of blood T cell repertoires in COVID-19. The overall study: The analysed material was cDNA or gDNA that came from T cells, B-cell-depleted T cells, or PBMCs.

This clone occurred once. Original processing notes: Scientists estimated how many nucleated cells there were by amplifying reference gene primers. Data came from immunoSEQ multiplex PCR; TCRdb stores just in-frame clones and leaves some out. V and J calls and clone size are as listed in that table; D and trimming were resolved from the DNA. The sample has roughly 300,000 clones, about 85% seen once; the top ten hold around 6%. Participant reports of clinical history set cohort assignment. Before being deemed recovered, Cohort 3 donors had two negative PCRs, clearance, or symptom resolution. With 4 bases removed from V and 11 bases from J, the gap between germline ends came to 17 bases. CDR3 size: 13 residues.

The sequence came from a woman in her 30s who had recovered from COVID-19. Sequenced sample: PBMCs or T cells enriched from blood (not recorded which). The chain carries TRBV12-3 or TRBV12-4 and TRBJ1-1, with D unresolved. CDR3: CASSSEGWALAFF. DNA of the CDR3: TGTGCCAGCAGTTCAGAGGGTTGGGCGTTGGCTTTCTTT.